The table lists the clone carrying this T cell receptor beta chain with many counts. What it binds is not known. RNA transcripts were the template, and TCR beta CDR3 regions were amplified from them. First-round RT-PCR employed HTBI primers, with a second-round multiplex PCR after it. From the multiplex PCR reads, TCRdb called clonotypes with MiXCR, one entry per CDR3 protein. Among about 740,000 distinct CDR3 sequences listed, 35% to 50% were seen once. Ophthalmopathy donors showed moderate-to-severe activity, CAS ≥3, NOSPECS ≥4 and a duration under 3 months. The CDR3 extends over 15 amino acids. V was cut by 1 base and J by 1 base, with 10 bases left in between. The germline V gene has CDR1 LGHNT and CDR2 FRNRAP. The sample originates from a study of Graves' ophthalmopathy and Graves' hyperthyroidism. Study observations and caveats: A 13-signature model separated ophthalmopathy from stable hyperthyroidism, reaching approximately 88% sensitivity and around 79% specificity cross-validated.

This clonotype was obtained from an adult man with Graves' ophthalmopathy. V usage is TRBV12-5 and J usage is TRBJ2-5; either TRBD1 or TRBD2 may supply D (6 bases each). Sequencing used peripheral blood. In nucleotides, the CDR3 is TGTGCTAGTGGTTTGGACGGGGGCAGCCAAGAGACCCAGTACTTC. It is translated as CASGLDGGSQETQYF.